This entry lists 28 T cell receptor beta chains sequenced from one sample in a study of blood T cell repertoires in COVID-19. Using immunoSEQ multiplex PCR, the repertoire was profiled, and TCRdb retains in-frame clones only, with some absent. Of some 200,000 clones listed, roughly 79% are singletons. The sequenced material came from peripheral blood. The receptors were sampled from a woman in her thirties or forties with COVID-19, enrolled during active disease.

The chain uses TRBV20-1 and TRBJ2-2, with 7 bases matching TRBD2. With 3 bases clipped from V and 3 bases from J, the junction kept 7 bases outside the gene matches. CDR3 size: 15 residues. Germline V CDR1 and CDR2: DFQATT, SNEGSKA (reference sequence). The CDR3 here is CSASPLAEYTGELFF. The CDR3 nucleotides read TGCAGTGCTAGTCCCCTAGCGGAGTACACCGGGGAGCTGTTTTTT.

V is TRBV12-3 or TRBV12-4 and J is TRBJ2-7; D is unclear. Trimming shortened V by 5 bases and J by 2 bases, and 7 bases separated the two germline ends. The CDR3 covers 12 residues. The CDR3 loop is CASSPGTYEQYF. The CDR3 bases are TGTGCCAGCAGTCCAGGTACCTACGAGCAGTACTTC.

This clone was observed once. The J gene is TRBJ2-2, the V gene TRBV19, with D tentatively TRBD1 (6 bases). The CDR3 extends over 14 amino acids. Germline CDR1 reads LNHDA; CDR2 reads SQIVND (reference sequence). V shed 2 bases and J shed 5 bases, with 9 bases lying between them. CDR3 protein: CASSILGATGELFF. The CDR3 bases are TGTGCCAGTAGTATATTGGGGGCGACCGGGGAGCTGTTTTTT. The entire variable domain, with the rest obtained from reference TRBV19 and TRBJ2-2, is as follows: DGGITQSPKYLFRKEGQNVTLSCEQNLNHDAMYWYRQDPGQGLRLIYYSQIVNDFQKGDIAEGYSVSREKKESFPLTVTSAQKNPTAFYLCASSILGATGELFFGEGSRLTVL.

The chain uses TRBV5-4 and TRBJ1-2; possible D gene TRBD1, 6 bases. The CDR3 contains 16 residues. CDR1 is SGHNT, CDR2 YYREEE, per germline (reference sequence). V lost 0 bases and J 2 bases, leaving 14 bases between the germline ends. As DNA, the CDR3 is TGTGCCAGCAGCTTGGGGCCTCAGGGGATAAACTATGGCTACACCTTC. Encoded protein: CASSLGPQGINYGYTF.

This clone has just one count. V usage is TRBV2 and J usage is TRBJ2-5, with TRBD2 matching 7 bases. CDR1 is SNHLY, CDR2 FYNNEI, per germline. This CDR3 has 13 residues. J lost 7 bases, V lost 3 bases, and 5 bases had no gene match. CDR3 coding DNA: TGTGCCAGCAGTGATTTACCGGGAGGGACCCAGTACTTC. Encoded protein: CASSDLPGGTQYF.

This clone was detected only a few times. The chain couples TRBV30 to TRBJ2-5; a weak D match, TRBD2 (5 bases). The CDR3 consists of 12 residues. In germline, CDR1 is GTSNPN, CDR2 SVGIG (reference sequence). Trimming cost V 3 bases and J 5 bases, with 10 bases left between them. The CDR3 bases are TGTGCCTGGAGCACGGGGAGCGAGACCCAGTACTTC. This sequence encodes CAWSTGSETQYF. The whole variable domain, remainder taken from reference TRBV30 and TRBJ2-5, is SQTIHQWPATLVQPVGSPLSLECTVEGTSNPNLYWYRQAAGRGLQLLFYSVGIGQISSEVPQNLSASRPQDRQFILSSKKLLLSDSGFYLCAWSTGSETQYFGPGTRLLVL.

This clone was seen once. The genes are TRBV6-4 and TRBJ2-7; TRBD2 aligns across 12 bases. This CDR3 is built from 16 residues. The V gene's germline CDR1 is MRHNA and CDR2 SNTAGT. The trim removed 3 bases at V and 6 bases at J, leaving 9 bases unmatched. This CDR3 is CASSELAGGPLSEQYV. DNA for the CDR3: TGTGCCAGCAGTGAACTAGCGGGGGGCCCCCTCTCCGAGCAGTACGTC.

Here the CDR3 reads CASSPYPGQILRGNYGYTF. The CDR3 DNA follows: TGTGCCAGCAGTCCCTACCCCGGACAGATCTTGCGTGGTAACTATGGCTACACCTTC. V is TRBV28 and J is TRBJ1-2; tentative D call: TRBD1 (6 bases). The V end was cut by 5 bases, the J end by 1 base, with 26 bases between. Germline CDR1 reads MDHEN; CDR2 reads SYDVKM. The CDR3 contains 19 residues.

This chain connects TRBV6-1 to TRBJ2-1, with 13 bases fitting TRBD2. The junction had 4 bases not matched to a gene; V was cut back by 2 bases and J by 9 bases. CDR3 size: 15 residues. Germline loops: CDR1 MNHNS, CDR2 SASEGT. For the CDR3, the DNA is TGTGCCAGCAGTGAATGGACTAGCGGGAGTGGTGAGCAGTTCTTC. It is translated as CASSEWTSGSGEQFF.

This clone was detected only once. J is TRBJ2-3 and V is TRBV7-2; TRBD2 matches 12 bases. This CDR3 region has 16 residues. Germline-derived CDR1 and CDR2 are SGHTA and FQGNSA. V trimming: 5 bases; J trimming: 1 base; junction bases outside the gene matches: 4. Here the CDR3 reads CASSLGLAGRTDTQYF. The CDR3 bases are TGTGCCAGCAGCCTTGGACTAGCGGGACGCACAGATACGCAGTATTTT.

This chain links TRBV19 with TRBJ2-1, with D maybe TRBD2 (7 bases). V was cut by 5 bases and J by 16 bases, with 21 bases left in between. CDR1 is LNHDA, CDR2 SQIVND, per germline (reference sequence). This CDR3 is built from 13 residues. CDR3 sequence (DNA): TGTGCCAGTAGTCTCGGTGGGGGGGCATTTCCCTTCTTC. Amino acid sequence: CASSLGGGAFPFF.

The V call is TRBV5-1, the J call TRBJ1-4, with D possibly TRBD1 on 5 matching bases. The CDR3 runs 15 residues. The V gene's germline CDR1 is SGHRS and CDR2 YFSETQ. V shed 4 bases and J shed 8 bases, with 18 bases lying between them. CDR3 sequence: CASSRDGRGIEKLFF. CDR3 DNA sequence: TGCGCCAGCAGCCGAGACGGGCGGGGGATCGAAAAACTGTTTTTT.

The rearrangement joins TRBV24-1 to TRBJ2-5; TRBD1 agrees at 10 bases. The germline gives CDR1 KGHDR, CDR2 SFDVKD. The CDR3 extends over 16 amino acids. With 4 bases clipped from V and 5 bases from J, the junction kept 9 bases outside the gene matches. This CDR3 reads CATSDKTGGNGETQYF. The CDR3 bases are TGTGCCACCAGTGACAAGACAGGGGGCAACGGGGAGACCCAGTACTTC.

The CDR3 is CASSSEGLAAEQYV. CDR3 DNA sequence: TGTGCCAGCAGCTCGGAGGGACTAGCGGCCGAGCAGTACGTC. The chain links TRBV7-2 to TRBJ2-7, with 11 bases that match TRBD2. V lost 4 bases to trimming and J lost 6 bases; unmatched junction nucleotides: 5. From germline, CDR1 is SGHTA and CDR2 FQGNSA. The CDR3 extends over 14 amino acids.

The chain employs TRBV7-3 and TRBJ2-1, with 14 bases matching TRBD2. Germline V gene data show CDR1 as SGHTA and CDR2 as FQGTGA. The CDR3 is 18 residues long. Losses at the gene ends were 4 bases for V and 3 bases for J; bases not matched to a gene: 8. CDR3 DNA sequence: TGTGCCAGCAGCTCCGGACTAGCGGGGGGCGTAAACTACAATGAGCAGTTCTTC. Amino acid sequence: CASSSGLAGGVNYNEQFF.

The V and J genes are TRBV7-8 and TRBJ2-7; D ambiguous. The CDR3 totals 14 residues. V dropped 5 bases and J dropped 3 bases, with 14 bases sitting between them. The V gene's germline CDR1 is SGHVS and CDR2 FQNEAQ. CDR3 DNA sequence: TGTGCCAGCAGCCCCAGTGCCAGAAGCTACGAGCAGTACTTC. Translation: CASSPSARSYEQYF.

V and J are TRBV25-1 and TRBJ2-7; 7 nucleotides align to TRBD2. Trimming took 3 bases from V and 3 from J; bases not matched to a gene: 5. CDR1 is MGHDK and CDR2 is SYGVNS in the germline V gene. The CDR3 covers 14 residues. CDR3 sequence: CASSEGGSYYEQYF. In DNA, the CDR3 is TGTGCCAGCAGTGAGGGGGGGTCTTACTACGAGCAGTACTTC.

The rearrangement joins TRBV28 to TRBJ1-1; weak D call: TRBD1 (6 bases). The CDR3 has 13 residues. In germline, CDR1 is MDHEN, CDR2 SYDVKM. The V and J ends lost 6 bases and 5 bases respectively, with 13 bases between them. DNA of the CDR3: TGTGCCAGCAGGCCCACAGGGCTTACTGAAGCTTTCTTT. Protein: CASRPTGLTEAFF.

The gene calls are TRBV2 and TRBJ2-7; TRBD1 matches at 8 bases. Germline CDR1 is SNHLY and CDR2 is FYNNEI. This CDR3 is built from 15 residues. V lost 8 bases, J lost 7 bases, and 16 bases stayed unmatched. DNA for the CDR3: TGTGCCAGCGGACCTCCGGGACAGGAAACTGGTGAGCAGTACTTC. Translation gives CASGPPGQETGEQYF.

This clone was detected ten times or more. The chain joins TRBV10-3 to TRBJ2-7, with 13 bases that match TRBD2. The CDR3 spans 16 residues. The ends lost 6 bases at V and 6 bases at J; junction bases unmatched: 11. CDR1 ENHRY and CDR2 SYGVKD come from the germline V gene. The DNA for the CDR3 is TGTGCCATCAGGGCTACTAGCGGGGGGGCCGGGTCCGAGCAGTACGTC. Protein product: CAIRATSGGAGSEQYV.

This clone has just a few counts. CDR3 coding DNA: TGTGCCAGCAGTTCTCAGGGGGGCAATCAGCCCCAGCATTTT. This gives the protein CASSSQGGNQPQHF. The V gene is TRBV6-4, the J gene TRBJ1-5; TRBD1 matches 7 bases. In germline, CDR1 is MRHNA, CDR2 SNTAGT. The CDR3 runs 14 residues. V was pared by 5 bases and J by 2 bases, with 3 bases of the junction left unmatched.

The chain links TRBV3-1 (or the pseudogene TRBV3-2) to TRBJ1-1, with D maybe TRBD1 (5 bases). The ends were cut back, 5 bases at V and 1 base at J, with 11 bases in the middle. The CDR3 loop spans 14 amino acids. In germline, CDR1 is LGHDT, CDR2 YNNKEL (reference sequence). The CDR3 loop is CASSAGLTNTEAFF. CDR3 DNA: TGTGCCAGCAGCGCGGGACTCACGAACACTGAAGCTTTCTTT.

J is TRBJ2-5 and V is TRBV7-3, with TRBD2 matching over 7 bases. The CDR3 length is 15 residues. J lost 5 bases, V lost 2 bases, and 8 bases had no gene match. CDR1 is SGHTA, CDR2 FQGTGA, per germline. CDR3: CASSLLGGRGETQYF. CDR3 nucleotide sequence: TGTGCCAGCAGCTTATTGGGCGGGAGAGGTGAGACCCAGTACTTC.

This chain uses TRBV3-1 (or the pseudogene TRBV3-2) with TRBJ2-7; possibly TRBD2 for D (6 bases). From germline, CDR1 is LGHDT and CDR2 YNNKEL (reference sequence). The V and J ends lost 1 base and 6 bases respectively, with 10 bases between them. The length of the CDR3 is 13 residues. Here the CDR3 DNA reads TGTGCCAGCAGCCAAGGTGGGGGGTCCGAGCAGTACTTC. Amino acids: CASSQGGGSEQYF.

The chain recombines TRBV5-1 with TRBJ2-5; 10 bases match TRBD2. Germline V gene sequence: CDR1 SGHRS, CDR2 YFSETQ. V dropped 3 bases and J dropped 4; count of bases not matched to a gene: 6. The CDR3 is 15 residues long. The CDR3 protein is CASSSGGTSVETQYF. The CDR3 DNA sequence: TGCGCCAGCAGCTCTGGTGGGACTAGCGTAGAGACCCAGTACTTC.

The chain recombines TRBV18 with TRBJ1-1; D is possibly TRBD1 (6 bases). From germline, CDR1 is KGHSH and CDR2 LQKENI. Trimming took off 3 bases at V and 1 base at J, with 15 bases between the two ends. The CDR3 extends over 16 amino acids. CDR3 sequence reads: CASSPTIAQGNTEAFF. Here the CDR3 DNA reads TGTGCCAGCTCACCGACTATAGCACAGGGGAACACTGAAGCTTTCTTT.

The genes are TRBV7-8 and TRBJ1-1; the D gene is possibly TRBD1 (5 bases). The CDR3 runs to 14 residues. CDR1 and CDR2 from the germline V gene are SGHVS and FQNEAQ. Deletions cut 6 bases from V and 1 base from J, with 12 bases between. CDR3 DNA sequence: TGTGCCAGCAGTATTAGGAGGGGGAACACTGAAGCTTTCTTT. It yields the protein CASSIRRGNTEAFF.

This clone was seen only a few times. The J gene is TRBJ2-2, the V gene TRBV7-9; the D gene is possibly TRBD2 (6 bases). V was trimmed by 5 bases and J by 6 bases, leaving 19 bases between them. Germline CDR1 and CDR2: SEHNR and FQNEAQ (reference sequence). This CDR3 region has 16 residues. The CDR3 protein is CASSGPPSDLAGELFF. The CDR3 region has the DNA TGTGCCAGCAGCGGGCCCCCTAGCGACCTCGCCGGGGAGCTGTTTTTT. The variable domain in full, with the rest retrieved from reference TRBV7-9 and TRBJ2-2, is DTGVSQNPRHKITKRGQNVTFRCDPISEHNRLYWYRQTLGQGPEFLTYFQNEAQLEKSRLLSDRFSAERPKGSFSTLEIQRTEQGDSAMYLCASSGPPSDLAGELFFGEGSRLTVL.